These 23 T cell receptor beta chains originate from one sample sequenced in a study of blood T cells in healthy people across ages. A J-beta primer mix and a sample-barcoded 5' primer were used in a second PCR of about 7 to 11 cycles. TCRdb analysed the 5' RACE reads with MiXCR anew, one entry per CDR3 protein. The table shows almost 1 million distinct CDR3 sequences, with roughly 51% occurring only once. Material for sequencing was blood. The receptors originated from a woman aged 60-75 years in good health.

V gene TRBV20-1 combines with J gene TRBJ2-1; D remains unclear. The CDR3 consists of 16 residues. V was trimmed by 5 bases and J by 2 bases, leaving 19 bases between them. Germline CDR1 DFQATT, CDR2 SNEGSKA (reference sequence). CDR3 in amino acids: CSAPDLWASPYNEQFF. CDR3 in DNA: TGCAGTGCTCCTGACCTTTGGGCCTCCCCCTACAATGAGCAGTTCTTC.

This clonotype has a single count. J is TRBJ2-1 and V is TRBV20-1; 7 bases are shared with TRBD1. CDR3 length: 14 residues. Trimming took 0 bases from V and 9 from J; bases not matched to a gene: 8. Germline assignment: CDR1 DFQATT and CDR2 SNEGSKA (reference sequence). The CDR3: CSARDYLGGTEQFF. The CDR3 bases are TGCAGTGCTAGAGATTACCTAGGGGGCACTGAGCAGTTCTTC.

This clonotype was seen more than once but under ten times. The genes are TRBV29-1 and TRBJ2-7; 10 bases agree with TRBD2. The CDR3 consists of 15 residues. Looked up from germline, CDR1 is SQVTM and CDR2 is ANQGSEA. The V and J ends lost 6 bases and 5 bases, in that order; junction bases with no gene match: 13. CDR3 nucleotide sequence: TGCAGCGTCGCCAGGACAGGACTAGCGGCTCACGAGCAGTACTTC. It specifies CSVARTGLAAHEQYF.

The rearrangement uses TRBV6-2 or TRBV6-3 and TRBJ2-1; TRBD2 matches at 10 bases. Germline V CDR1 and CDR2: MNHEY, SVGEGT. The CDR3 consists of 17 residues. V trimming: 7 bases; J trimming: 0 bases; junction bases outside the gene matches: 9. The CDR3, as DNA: TGTGCCAGCACTCTAGCGGGAGTCCGTAGCTCCTACAATGAGCAGTTCTTC. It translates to CASTLAGVRSSYNEQFF.

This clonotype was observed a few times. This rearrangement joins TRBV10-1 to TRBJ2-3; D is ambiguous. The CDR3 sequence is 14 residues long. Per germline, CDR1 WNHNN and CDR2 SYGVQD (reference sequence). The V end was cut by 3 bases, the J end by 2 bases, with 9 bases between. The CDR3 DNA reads TGCGCCAGCAGTGATTCTGAATCCACAGATACGCAGTATTTT. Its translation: CASSDSESTDTQYF.

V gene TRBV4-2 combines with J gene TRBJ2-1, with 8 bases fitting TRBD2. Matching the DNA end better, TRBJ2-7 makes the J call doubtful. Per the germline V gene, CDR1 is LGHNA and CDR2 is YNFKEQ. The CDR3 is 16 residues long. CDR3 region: CASSRESGRDYNEQYF. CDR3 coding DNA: TGTGCCAGCAGCCGAGAAAGCGGGAGAGACTACAATGAGCAGTACTTC.

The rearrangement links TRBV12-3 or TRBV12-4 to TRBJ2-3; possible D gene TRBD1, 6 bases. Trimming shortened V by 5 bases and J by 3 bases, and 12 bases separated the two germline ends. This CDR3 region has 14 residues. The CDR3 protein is CASSPRTETDTQYF. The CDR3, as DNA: TGTGCCAGCAGTCCCCGGACAGAGACAGATACGCAGTATTTT.

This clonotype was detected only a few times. The CDR3 is CASSFLAGDETQYF. The CDR3, as DNA: TGCGCCAGCAGCTTCCTGGCGGGAGATGAGACCCAGTACTTC. The V and J genes are TRBV5-1 and TRBJ2-5, with 7 bases identical to TRBD2. Germline CDR1 and CDR2: SGHRS and YFSETQ. The CDR3 is made up of 14 amino acids. V was clipped by 2 bases and J by 5 bases; unmatched bases: 6. Together with reference TRBV5-1 and TRBJ2-5, the CDR3 gives the full variable domain: KAGVTQTPRYLIKTRGQQVTLSCSPISGHRSVSWYQQTPGQGLQFLFEYFSETQRNKGNFPGRFSGRQFSNSRSEMNVSTLELGDSALYLCASSFLAGDETQYFGPGTRLLVL.

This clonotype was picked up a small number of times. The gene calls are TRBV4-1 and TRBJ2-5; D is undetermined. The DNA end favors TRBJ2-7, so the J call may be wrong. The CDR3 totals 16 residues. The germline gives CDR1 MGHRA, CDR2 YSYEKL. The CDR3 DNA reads TGCGCCAGCAGCCAGAGGCTAGTTAACCTTAGGGACGAGCAGTACTTC. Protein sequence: CASSQRLVNLRDEQYF.

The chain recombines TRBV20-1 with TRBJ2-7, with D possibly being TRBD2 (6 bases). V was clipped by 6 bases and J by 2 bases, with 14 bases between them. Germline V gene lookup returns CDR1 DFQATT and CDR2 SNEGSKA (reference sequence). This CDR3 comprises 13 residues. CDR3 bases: TGCAGTGCCCCACCGGCGGGAACCTACGAGCAGTACTTC. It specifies CSAPPAGTYEQYF.

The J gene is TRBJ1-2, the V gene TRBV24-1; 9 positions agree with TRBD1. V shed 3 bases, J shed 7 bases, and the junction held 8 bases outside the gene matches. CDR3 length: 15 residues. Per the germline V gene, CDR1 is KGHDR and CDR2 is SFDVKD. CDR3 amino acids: CATSDPERTGAGYTF. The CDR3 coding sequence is TGTGCCACCAGTGATCCAGAGAGGACAGGGGCTGGCTACACCTTC.

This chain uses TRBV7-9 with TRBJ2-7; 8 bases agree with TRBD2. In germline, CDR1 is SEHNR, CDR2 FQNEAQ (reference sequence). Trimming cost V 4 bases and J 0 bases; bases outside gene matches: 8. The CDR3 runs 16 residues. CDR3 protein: CASSSYRGGDSYEQYF. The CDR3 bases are TGTGCCAGCAGCTCTTACCGGGGGGGGGACTCCTACGAGCAGTACTTC. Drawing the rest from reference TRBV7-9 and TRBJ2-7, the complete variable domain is DTGVSQNPRHKITKRGQNVTFRCDPISEHNRLYWYRQTLGQGPEFLTYFQNEAQLEKSRLLSDRFSAERPKGSFSTLEIQRTEQGDSAMYLCASSSYRGGDSYEQYFGPGTRLTVT.

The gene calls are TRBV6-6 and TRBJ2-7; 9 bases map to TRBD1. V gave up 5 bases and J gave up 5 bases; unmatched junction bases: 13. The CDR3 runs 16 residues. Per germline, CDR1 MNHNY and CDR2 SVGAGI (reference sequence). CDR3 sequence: CASSPRPGQGLHEQYF. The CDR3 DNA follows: TGTGCCAGCAGTCCACGACCGGGACAGGGTTTACACGAGCAGTACTTC.

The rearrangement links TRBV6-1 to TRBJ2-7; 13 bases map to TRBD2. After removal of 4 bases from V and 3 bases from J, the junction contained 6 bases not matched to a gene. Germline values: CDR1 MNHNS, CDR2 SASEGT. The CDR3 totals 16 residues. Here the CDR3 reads CASSGTSGSLGYEQYF. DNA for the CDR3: TGTGCCAGCAGTGGGACTAGCGGGAGTTTAGGCTACGAGCAGTACTTC.

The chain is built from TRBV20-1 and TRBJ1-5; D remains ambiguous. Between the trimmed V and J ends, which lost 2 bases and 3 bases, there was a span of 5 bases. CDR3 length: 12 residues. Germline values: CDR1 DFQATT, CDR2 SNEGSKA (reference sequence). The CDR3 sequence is CSARPPNQPQHF. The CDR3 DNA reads TGCAGTGCTAGACCACCCAATCAGCCCCAGCATTTT.

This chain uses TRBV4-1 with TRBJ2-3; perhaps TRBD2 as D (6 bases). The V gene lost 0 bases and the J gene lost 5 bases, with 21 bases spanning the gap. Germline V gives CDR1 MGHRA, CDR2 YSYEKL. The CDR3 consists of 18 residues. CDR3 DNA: TGCGCCAGCAGCCAAGAAGTTCGGACTAACAATTACTTAGATACGCAGTATTTT. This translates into CASSQEVRTNNYLDTQYF.

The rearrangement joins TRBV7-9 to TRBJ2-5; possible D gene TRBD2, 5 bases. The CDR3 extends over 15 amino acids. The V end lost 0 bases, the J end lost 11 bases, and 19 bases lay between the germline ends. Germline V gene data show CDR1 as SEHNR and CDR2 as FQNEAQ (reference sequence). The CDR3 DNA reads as TGTGCCAGCAGCTTAGCTCGCGAGGGAAGCACTAAGCAGTACTTC. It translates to CASSLAREGSTKQYF. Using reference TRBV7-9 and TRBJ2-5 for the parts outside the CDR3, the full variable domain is DTGVSQNPRHKITKRGQNVTFRCDPISEHNRLYWYRQTLGQGPEFLTYFQNEAQLEKSRLLSDRFSAERPKGSFSTLEIQRTEQGDSAMYLCASSLAREGSTKQYFGPGTRLLVL.

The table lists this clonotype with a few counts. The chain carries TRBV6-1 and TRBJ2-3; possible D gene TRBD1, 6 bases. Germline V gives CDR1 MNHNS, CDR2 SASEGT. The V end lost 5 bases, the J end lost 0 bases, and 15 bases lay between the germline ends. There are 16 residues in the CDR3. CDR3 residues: CASSSGIDRSTDTQYF. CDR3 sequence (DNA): TGTGCCAGCAGTTCCGGTATTGACAGGAGCACAGATACGCAGTATTTT.

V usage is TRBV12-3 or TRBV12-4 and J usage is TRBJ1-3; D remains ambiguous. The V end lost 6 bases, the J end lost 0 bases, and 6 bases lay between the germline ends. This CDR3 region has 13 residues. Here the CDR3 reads CASRLASGNTIYF. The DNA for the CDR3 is TGTGCCAGCAGACTCGCCTCTGGAAACACCATATATTTT.

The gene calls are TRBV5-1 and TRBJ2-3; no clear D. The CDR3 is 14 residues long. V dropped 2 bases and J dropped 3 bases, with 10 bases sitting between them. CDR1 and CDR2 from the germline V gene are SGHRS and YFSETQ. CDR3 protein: CASSFQSPTDTQYF. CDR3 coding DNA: TGCGCCAGCAGCTTCCAAAGTCCGACAGATACGCAGTATTTT.

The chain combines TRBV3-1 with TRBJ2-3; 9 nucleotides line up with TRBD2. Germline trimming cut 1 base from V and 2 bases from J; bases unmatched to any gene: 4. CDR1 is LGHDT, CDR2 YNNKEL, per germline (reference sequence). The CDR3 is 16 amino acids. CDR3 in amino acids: CASSQGLAGITDTQYF. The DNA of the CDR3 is TGTGCCAGCAGCCAAGGGCTAGCGGGGATCACAGATACGCAGTATTTT.

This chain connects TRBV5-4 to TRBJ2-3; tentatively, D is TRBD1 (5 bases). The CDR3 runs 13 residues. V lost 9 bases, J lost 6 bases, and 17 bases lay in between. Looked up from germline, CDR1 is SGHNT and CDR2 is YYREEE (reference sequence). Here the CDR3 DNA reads TGTGCCACTTCTTCAGGGCCGGACGATACGCAGTATTTT. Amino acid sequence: CATSSGPDDTQYF.

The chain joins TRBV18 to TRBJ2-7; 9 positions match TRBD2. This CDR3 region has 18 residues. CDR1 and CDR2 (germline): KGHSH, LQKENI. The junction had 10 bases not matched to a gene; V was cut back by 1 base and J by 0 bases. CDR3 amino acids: CASSPLLWTSENSYEQYF. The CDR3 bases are TGTGCCAGCTCACCACTACTATGGACTAGCGAAAACTCCTACGAGCAGTACTTC. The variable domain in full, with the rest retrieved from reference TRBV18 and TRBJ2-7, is NAGVMQNPRHLVRRRGQEARLRCSPMKGHSHVYWYRQLPEEGLKFMVYLQKENIIDESGMPKERFSAEFPKEGPSILRIQQVVRGDSAAYFCASSPLLWTSENSYEQYFGPGTRLTVT.